The 21 T cell receptor beta chains below were found in one sample sequenced in a study of cytomegalovirus exposure and HLA in healthy donors. The PCR contained 60 Vbeta and 13 Jbeta primers. Profiling relied on immunoSEQ multiplex PCR, and the TCRdb table lists in-frame clones only, not all of them. The table lists 150,000 to 200,000 clones, almost 80% of them singletons, with over 12% in the top ten. The sequencing input was PBMCs. Receptor source: a man in his fifties in good health and CMV-seropositive.

With respect to this clone: Other DNA sequences from this sample encode an identical CDR3 as well. The V call is TRBV6-6, the J call TRBJ1-1, with 10 bases fitting TRBD1. Germline loops: CDR1 MNHNY, CDR2 SVGAGI (reference sequence). This CDR3 has 15 amino acids. V shed 5 bases, J shed 2 bases, and the junction held 5 bases outside the gene matches. CDR3: CASSRGTGDNTEAFF. The CDR3 DNA reads as TGTGCCAGCAGTCGGGGGACAGGGGACAACACTGAAGCTTTCTTT.

The chain recombines TRBV5-1 with TRBJ2-3; D is possibly TRBD1 (6 bases). This CDR3 region has 16 residues. Trimming removed 1 base at V and 1 base at J, with 13 bases between. CDR1 and CDR2 (germline): SGHRS, YFSETQ. The CDR3 DNA is TGCGCCAGCAGCTTGATTAAGGGACAACGCACAGATACGCAGTATTTT. This encodes CASSLIKGQRTDTQYF.

The rearrangement joins TRBV13 to TRBJ2-7; 7 bases match TRBD1. The germline V gene encodes CDR1 PRHDT and CDR2 FYEKMQ (reference sequence). This CDR3 is built from 15 residues. The ends lost 6 bases at V and 3 bases at J; junction bases unmatched: 11. The CDR3 bases are TGTGCCAGCAGGGCCCTAGGGGGCGGAAGCTACGAGCAGTACTTC. Its protein is CASRALGGGSYEQYF.

This rearrangement joins TRBV7-9 to TRBJ2-2; 7 bases match TRBD2. The CDR3 consists of 17 residues. Germline V lookup: CDR1 SEHNR, CDR2 FQNEAQ (reference sequence). Trimming cost V 5 bases and J 3 bases; bases outside gene matches: 12. The CDR3 spells CASSLVGGKIDTGELFF. The DNA for the CDR3 is TGTGCCAGCAGCCTCGTCGGGGGGAAAATCGACACCGGGGAGCTGTTTTTT.

V and J are TRBV15 and TRBJ2-7; D possibly corresponds to TRBD1 (5 bases). Per the germline V gene, CDR1 is LNHNV and CDR2 is YYDKDF (reference sequence). The V end was cut by 5 bases, the J end by 2 bases, with 10 bases between. The length of the CDR3 is 13 residues. The DNA for the CDR3 is TGTGCCACCAGCGCGACAGAGGCCTACGAGCAGTACTTC. Amino acid sequence: CATSATEAYEQYF.

The chain employs TRBV7-2 and TRBJ1-4, with D perhaps TRBD1 (5 bases). Trimming pared 5 bases from V and 5 bases from J, leaving 12 bases between. CDR1 is SGHTA, CDR2 FQGNSA, per germline. This CDR3 has 14 residues. Here the CDR3 reads CASSAGAGNEKLFF. The CDR3 DNA sequence: TGTGCCAGCAGCGCTGGGGCAGGGAATGAAAAACTGTTTTTT.

J is TRBJ1-2 and V is TRBV28, with D perhaps TRBD1 (6 bases). The CDR3 loop spans 16 amino acids. V dropped 5 bases and J dropped 5 bases, with 21 bases sitting between them. The V gene's germline CDR1 is MDHEN and CDR2 SYDVKM. The CDR3 sequence: CASSPWKGGRRYGYTF. As DNA, the CDR3 is TGTGCCAGCAGTCCCTGGAAGGGGGGGCGGAGATATGGCTACACCTTC.

This chain links TRBV2 with TRBJ2-5; TRBD1 aligns across 7 bases. The J call is uncertain, as TRBJ2-7 better fits the DNA end. The CDR3 length is 14 residues. Germline CDR1 reads SNHLY; CDR2 reads FYNNEI. CDR3 residues: CASSEGASTYEQYF. In DNA, the CDR3 is TGTGCCAGCAGCGAGGGGGCTAGCACCTACGAGCAGTACTTC.

The V call is TRBV6-5, the J call TRBJ1-1, with D possibly TRBD1 on 5 matching bases. The germline V and J ends were trimmed by 2 bases and 0 bases, with 13 bases remaining between them. CDR3 size: 16 residues. CDR1 and CDR2 from the germline V gene are MNHEY and SVGAGI. Here the CDR3 DNA reads TGTGCCAGCAGTTACACCCAGGGCTTCATGAACACTGAAGCTTTCTTT. As protein: CASSYTQGFMNTEAFF.

The V gene is TRBV6-5, the J gene TRBJ1-5; no reliable D call. V was shortened by 5 bases and J by 2 bases, with 10 bases between the two germline ends. CDR3 size: 14 residues. Germline V gene sequence: CDR1 MNHEY, CDR2 SVGAGI. CDR3 DNA sequence: TGTGCCAGCAGTCCTCAGGAGGGCAATCAGCCCCAGCATTTT. This encodes CASSPQEGNQPQHF.

V gene TRBV2 combines with J gene TRBJ2-1; D may be TRBD1 (6 bases). The V end lost 6 bases, the J end lost 3 bases, and 9 bases lay between the germline ends. Germline CDR1 and CDR2: SNHLY and FYNNEI. The CDR3 is made up of 13 amino acids. DNA of the CDR3: TGTGCCAGCAGAGGGGACAACTACAATGAGCAGTTCTTC. Protein sequence: CASRGDNYNEQFF.

The chain joins TRBV7-8 to TRBJ2-7, with D perhaps TRBD2 (6 bases). In germline, CDR1 is SGHVS, CDR2 FQNEAQ. V was shortened by 7 bases and J by 2 bases, with 18 bases between the two germline ends. The CDR3 has 15 amino acids. DNA of the CDR3: TGTGCCAGCAAATTGGAGGGGTCAAAGACCTACGAGCAGTACTTC. It translates to CASKLEGSKTYEQYF.

The chain uses TRBV6-5 and TRBJ2-1, with TRBD2 matching over 13 bases. Trimming at V came to 4 bases and at J to 7 bases, leaving 7 bases not matched to a gene. This CDR3 is 16 amino acids long. The germline V gene has CDR1 MNHEY and CDR2 SVGAGI. In DNA form, the CDR3 reads TGTGCCAGCAGTTTTCCGACTAGCGGGGGGAGGAATGAGCAGTTCTTC. Its protein product is CASSFPTSGGRNEQFF.

The chain carries TRBV4-1 and TRBJ2-7; tentatively, D is TRBD1 (5 bases). Germline V gives CDR1 MGHRA, CDR2 YSYEKL. The CDR3 sequence is 13 residues long. V lost 0 bases and J 3 bases, leaving 6 bases between the germline ends. The CDR3 protein is CASSQETGYEQYV. DNA of the CDR3: TGCGCCAGCAGCCAAGAAACAGGCTACGAGCAGTACGTC.

This chain connects TRBV11-2 to TRBJ1-1, with a possible D match to TRBD1 (6 bases). The V end lost 4 bases, the J end lost 4 bases, and 7 bases lay between the germline ends. The CDR3 has 12 residues. Germline assignment: CDR1 SGHAT and CDR2 FQNNGV. The CDR3 region is CASSSTGTEAFF. The CDR3, as DNA: TGTGCCAGCAGCTCGACAGGCACTGAAGCTTTCTTT.

CDR3 sequence reads: CASSSGIGYEQYF. CDR3 bases: TGTGCCAGCAGCTCGGGGATTGGGTACGAGCAGTACTTC. The chain employs TRBV5-6 and TRBJ2-7, with D maybe TRBD2 (5 bases). V was trimmed by 3 bases and J by 4 bases, leaving 11 bases between them. Germline CDR1 is SGHDT and CDR2 is YYEEEE. The CDR3 length is 13 residues.

V gene TRBV7-8 combines with J gene TRBJ1-4, with a weak D call TRBD1 (5 bases). CDR1 is SGHVS, CDR2 FQNEAQ, per germline. With 5 bases removed from V and 4 bases from J, the gap between germline ends came to 14 bases. The CDR3 loop spans 15 amino acids. CDR3 DNA: TGTGCCAGCAGCCACCGGCGCGGGGGTAATGAAAAACTGTTTTTT. Residues: CASSHRRGGNEKLFF.

The rearrangement joins TRBV5-6 to TRBJ2-5; TRBD2 might be the D (6 bases). The CDR3 is 13 amino acids. Trimming shortened V by 6 bases and J by 5 bases, and 14 bases separated the two germline ends. CDR1 and CDR2 from the germline V gene are SGHDT and YYEEEE. The CDR3 here is CASTSGVRETQYF. For the CDR3, the DNA is TGTGCCAGCACCTCGGGGGTCAGGGAGACCCAGTACTTC.

This clone was recorded a few times. CDR3 protein: CASSQTGSAAYEQYV. CDR3 sequence (DNA): TGTGCCAGCAGCCAAACAGGGTCGGCTGCCTACGAGCAGTACGTC. V gene TRBV28 combines with J gene TRBJ2-7, with D maybe TRBD1 (6 bases). The V end lost 6 bases, the J end lost 2 bases, and 17 bases lay between the germline ends. CDR3 size: 15 residues. Germline V CDR1 and CDR2: MDHEN, SYDVKM.

This chain joins TRBV7-9 and TRBJ1-1; TRBD1 is a possible D gene (5 bases). The germline CDR1 and CDR2 sequences are SEHNR and FQNEAQ (reference sequence). The CDR3 spans 16 residues. V was pared by 4 bases and J by 6 bases, with 21 bases between. For the CDR3, the DNA is TGTGCCAGCAGCTCCGAAGAAACAGGCTTTTACGCTGAAGCTTTCTTT. Translating it yields CASSSEETGFYAEAFF.

This chain joins TRBV7-9 and TRBJ2-1, with 13 bases fitting TRBD2. V shed 4 bases, J shed 5 bases, and the junction held 8 bases outside the gene matches. The CDR3 runs to 17 residues. Per germline, CDR1 SEHNR and CDR2 FQNEAQ (reference sequence). In nucleotides, the CDR3 is TGTGCCAGCAGCTCCCTGACTAGCGGGGGGCCCCACAATGAGCAGTTCTTC. The encoded protein is CASSSLTSGGPHNEQFF.